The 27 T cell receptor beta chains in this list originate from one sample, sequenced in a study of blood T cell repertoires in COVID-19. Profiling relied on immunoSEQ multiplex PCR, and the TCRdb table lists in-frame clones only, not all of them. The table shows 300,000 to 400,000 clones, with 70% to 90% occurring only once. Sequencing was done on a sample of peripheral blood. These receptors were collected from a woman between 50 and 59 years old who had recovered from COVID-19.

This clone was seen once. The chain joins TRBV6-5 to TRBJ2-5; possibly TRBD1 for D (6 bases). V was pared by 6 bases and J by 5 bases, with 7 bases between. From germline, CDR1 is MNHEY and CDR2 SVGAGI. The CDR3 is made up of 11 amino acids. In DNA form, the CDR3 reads TGTGCCAGCAGAACAGGGGAGACCCAGTACTTC. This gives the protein CASRTGETQYF.

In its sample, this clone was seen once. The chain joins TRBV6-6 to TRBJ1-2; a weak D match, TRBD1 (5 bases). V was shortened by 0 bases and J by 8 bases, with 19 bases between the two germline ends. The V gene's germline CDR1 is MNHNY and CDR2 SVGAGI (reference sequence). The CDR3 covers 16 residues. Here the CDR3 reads CASSYSRTRVPWGYTF. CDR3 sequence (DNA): TGTGCCAGCAGTTACTCGAGGACAAGGGTTCCGTGGGGCTACACCTTC.

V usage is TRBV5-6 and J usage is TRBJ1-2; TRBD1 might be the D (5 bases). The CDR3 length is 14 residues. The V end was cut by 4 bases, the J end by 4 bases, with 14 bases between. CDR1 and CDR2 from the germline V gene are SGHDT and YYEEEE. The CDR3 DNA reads TGTGCCAGCAGCAGGGGAACAGACCGCTATGGCTACACCTTC. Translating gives CASSRGTDRYGYTF.

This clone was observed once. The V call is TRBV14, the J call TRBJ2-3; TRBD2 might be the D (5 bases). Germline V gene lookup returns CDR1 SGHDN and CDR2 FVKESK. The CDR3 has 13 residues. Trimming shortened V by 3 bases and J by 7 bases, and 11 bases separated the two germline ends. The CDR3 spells CASSQSKRNTQYF. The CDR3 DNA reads TGTGCCAGCAGCCAGAGCAAGCGGAATACGCAGTATTTT. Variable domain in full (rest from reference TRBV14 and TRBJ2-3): EAGVTQFPSHSVIEKGQTVTLRCDPISGHDNLYWYRRVMGKEIKFLLHFVKESKQDESGMPNNRFLAERTGGTYSTLKVQPAELEDSGVYFCASSQSKRNTQYFGPGTRLTVL.

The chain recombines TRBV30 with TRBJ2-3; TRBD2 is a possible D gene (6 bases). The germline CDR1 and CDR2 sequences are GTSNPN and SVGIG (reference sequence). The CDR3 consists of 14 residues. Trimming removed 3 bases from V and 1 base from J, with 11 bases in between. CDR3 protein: CAWRGWGGTDTQYF. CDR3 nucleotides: TGTGCCTGGAGGGGCTGGGGGGGCACAGATACGCAGTATTTT. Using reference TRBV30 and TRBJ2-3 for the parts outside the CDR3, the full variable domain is SQTIHQWPATLVQPVGSPLSLECTVEGTSNPNLYWYRQAAGRGLQLLFYSVGIGQISSEVPQNLSASRPQDRQFILSSKKLLLSDSGFYLCAWRGWGGTDTQYFGPGTRLTVL.

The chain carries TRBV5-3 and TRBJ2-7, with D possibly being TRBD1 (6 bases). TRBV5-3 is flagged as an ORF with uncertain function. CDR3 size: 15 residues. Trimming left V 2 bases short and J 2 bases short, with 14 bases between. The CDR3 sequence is CARSLLQGPPYEQYF. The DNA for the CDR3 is TGTGCCAGAAGCTTACTACAGGGACCTCCCTACGAGCAGTACTTC.

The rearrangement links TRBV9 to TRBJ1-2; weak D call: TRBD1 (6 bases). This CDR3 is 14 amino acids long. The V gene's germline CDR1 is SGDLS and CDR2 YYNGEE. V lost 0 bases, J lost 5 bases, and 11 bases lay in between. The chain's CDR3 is CASSVDLGGYGYTF. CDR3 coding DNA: TGTGCCAGCAGCGTAGATCTAGGGGGATATGGCTACACCTTC. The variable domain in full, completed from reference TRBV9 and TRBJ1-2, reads DSGVTQTPKHLITATGQRVTLRCSPRSGDLSVYWYQQSLDQGLQFLIQYYNGEERAKGNILERFSAQQFPDLHSELNLSSLELGDSALYFCASSVDLGGYGYTFGSGTRLTVV.

The CDR3 DNA reads TGCAGCGTTCAGACAGGGGGCGCGATAGCCGAGCAGTACTTC. Translating gives CSVQTGGAIAEQYF. The chain uses TRBV29-1 and TRBJ2-7, with 10 bases that match TRBD1. The CDR3 loop spans 14 amino acids. The germline V gene has CDR1 SQVTM and CDR2 ANQGSEA. The V gene end was trimmed by 5 bases and the J gene end by 6 bases; junction bases not matched to a gene: 10.

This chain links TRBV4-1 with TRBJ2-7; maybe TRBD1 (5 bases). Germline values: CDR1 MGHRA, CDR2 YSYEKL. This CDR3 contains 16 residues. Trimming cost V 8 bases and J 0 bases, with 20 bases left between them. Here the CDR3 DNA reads TGCGCCAGCGGTCCTTCTATACAGGCTAGCTCCTACGAGCAGTACTTC. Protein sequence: CASGPSIQASSYEQYF.

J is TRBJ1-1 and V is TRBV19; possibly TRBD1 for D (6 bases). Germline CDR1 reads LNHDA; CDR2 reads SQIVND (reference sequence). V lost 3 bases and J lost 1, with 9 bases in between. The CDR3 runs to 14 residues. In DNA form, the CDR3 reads TGTGCCAGTAGTATGACAGGAGGGAACACTGAAGCTTTCTTT. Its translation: CASSMTGGNTEAFF.

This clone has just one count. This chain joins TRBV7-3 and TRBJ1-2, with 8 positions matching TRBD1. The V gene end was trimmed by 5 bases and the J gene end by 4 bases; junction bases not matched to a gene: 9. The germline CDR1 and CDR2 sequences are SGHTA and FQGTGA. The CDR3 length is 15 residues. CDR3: CASSPGTGGTYGYTF. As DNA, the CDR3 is TGTGCCAGCAGCCCAGGGACAGGAGGAACCTATGGCTACACCTTC.

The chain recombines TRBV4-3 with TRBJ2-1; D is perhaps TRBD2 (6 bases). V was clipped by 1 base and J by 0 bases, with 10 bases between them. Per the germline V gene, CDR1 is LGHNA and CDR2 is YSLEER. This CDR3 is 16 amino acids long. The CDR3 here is CASSQVGLSSYNEQFF. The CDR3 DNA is TGCGCCAGCAGCCAAGTTGGACTAAGCTCCTACAATGAGCAGTTCTTC.

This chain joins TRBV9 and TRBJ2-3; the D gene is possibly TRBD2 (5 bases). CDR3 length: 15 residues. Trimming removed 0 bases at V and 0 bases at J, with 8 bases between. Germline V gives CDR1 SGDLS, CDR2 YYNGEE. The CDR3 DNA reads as TGTGCCAGCAGCGTAGGCGGGCTGAGCACAGATACGCAGTATTTT. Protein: CASSVGGLSTDTQYF.

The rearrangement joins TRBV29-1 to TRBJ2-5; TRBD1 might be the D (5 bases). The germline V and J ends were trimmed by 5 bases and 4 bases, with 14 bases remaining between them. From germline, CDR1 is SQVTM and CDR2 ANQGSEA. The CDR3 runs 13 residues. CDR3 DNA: TGCAGCGTTACGACAGTGGGTATAGAGACCCAGTACTTC. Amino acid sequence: CSVTTVGIETQYF.

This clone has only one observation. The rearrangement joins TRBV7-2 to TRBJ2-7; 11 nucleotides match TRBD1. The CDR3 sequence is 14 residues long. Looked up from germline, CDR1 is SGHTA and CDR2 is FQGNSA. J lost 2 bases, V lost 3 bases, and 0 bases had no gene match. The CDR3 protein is CASSLDRGPYEQYF. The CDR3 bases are TGTGCCAGCAGCTTGGACAGGGGGCCCTACGAGCAGTACTTC.

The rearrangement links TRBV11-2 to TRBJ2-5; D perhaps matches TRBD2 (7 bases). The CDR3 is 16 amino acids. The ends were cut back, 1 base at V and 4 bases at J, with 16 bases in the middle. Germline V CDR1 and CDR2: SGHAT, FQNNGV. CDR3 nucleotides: TGTGCCAGCAGCTTAGTGCCTACTAGGGGGGGAGAGACCCAGTACTTC. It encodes CASSLVPTRGGETQYF.

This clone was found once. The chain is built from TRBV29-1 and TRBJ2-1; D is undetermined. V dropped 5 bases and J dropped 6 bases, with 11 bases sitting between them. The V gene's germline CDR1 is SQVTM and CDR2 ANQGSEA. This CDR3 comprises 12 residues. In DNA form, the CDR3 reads TGCAGCGTTTCGGCGGTGCGCAATGAGCAGTTCTTC. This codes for CSVSAVRNEQFF.

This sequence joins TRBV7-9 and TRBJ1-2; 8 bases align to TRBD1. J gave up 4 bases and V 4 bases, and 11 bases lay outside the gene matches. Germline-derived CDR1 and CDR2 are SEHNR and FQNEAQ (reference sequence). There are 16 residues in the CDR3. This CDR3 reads CASSSGGGQGGYGYTF. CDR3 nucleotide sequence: TGTGCCAGCAGCTCAGGGGGAGGACAGGGCGGCTATGGCTACACCTTC. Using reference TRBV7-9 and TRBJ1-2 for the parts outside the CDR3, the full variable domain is DTGVSQNPRHKITKRGQNVTFRCDPISEHNRLYWYRQTLGQGPEFLTYFQNEAQLEKSRLLSDRFSAERPKGSFSTLEIQRTEQGDSAMYLCASSSGGGQGGYGYTFGSGTRLTVV.

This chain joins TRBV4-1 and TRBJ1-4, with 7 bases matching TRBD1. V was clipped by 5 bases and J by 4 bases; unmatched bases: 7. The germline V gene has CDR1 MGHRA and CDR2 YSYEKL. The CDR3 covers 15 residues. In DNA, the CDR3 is TGCGCCAGCAGCACTCGACAGGGCTATAATGAAAAACTGTTTTTT. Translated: CASSTRQGYNEKLFF.

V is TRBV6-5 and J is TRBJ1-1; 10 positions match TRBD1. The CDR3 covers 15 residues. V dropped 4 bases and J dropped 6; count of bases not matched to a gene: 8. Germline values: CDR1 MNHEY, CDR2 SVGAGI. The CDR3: CASSSGDRGYSEAFF. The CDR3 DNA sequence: TGTGCCAGCAGTTCCGGGGACAGGGGATATTCTGAAGCTTTCTTT.

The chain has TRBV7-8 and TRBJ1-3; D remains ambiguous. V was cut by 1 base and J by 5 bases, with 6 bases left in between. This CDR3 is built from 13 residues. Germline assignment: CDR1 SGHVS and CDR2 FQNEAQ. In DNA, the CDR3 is TGTGCCAGCAGCTTAGAACAGCGAAACACCATATATTTT. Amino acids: CASSLEQRNTIYF.

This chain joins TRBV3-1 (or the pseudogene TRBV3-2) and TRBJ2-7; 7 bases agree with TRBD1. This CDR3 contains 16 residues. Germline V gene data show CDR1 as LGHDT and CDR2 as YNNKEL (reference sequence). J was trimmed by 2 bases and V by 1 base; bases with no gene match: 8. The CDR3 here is CASSQAPPGQTYEQYF. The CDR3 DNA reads TGTGCCAGCAGCCAAGCTCCCCCGGGACAGACCTACGAGCAGTACTTC.

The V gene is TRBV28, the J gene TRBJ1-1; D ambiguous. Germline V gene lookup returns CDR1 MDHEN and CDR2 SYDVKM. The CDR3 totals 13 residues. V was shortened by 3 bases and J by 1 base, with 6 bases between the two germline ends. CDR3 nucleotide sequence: TGTGCCAGCAGTTTTATGCGGAACACTGAAGCTTTCTTT. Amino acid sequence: CASSFMRNTEAFF.

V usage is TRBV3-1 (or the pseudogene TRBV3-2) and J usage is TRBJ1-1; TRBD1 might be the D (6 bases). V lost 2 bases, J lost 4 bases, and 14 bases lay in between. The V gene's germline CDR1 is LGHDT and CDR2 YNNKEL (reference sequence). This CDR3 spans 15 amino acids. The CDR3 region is CASSQSGTRATEAFF. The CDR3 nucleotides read TGTGCCAGCAGCCAATCCGGGACAAGGGCCACTGAAGCTTTCTTT.

CDR3 in amino acids: CASSLDGLGTQYF. The CDR3 region has the DNA TGCGCCAGCAGCTTGGACGGGTTAGGTACGCAGTATTTT. The J gene is TRBJ2-3, the V gene TRBV5-1; no definite D call. The germline V and J ends were trimmed by 0 bases and 8 bases, with 10 bases remaining between them. The CDR3 contains 13 residues. CDR1 SGHRS and CDR2 YFSETQ come from the germline V gene. The entire variable domain, with the rest obtained from reference TRBV5-1 and TRBJ2-3, is as follows: KAGVTQTPRYLIKTRGQQVTLSCSPISGHRSVSWYQQTPGQGLQFLFEYFSETQRNKGNFPGRFSGRQFSNSRSEMNVSTLELGDSALYLCASSLDGLGTQYFGPGTRLTVL.

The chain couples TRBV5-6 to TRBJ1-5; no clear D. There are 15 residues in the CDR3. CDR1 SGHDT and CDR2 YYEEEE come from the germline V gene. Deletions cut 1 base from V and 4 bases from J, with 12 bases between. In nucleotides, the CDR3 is TGTGCCAGCAGCTTGTTAGGGAGCATAAATCAGCCCCAGCATTTT. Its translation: CASSLLGSINQPQHF.

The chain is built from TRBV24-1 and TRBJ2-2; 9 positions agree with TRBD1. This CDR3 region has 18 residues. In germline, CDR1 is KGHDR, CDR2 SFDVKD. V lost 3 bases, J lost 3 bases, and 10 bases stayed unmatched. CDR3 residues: CATSDLGTGFLDTGELFF. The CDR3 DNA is TGTGCCACCAGTGATCTGGGGACAGGGTTTTTGGACACCGGGGAGCTGTTTTTT.